The 17 T cell receptor beta chains listed next were all sequenced from one sample in a study of blood T cell repertoires in COVID-19. The data were produced by immunoSEQ multiplex PCR, yet TCRdb's version contains in-frame clones alone and is incomplete. Among over 600,000 clones listed, approximately 90% were seen once. Sequencing was done on a sample of peripheral blood. The origin of the receptors is a woman under 30 with acute or convalescent COVID-19.

V gene TRBV30 combines with J gene TRBJ1-1; D is ambiguous. V lost 4 bases and J lost 1, with 16 bases in between. Germline loops: CDR1 GTSNPN, CDR2 SVGIG (reference sequence). The CDR3 is made up of 15 amino acids. The CDR3 sequence: CAWTPVRRKNTEAFF. The CDR3 coding sequence is TGTGCCTGGACCCCCGTCAGGCGAAAGAACACTGAAGCTTTCTTT.

This sequence joins TRBV21-1 and TRBJ1-2; the table assigns TRBD1, which was not confirmed against the DNA. TRBV21-1 is shown as a pseudogene. The CDR3 runs 11 residues. The CDR3 DNA reads as TGTGCCAGCAGCAAAGGCCAGTTCTACACCTTC. Translating it yields CASSKGQFYTF.

This chain links TRBV5-6 with TRBJ1-5; weak D call: TRBD1 (6 bases). Germline V gives CDR1 SGHDT, CDR2 YYEEEE. The CDR3 covers 13 residues. Deletions cut 1 base from V and 6 bases from J, with 8 bases between. DNA for the CDR3: TGTGCCAGCAGCTTGTCAGGGGCTCAGCCCCAGCATTTT. This gives the protein CASSLSGAQPQHF. The full variable domain, rest sourced from reference TRBV5-6 and TRBJ1-5, is DAGVTQSPTHLIKTRGQQVTLRCSPKSGHDTVSWYQQALGQGPQFIFQYYEEEERQRGNFPDRFSGHQFPNYSSELNVNALLLGDSALYLCASSLSGAQPQHFGDGTRLSIL.

For the CDR3, the DNA is TGCGCCAGCAGCGGGCCCCAAGAGACCCAGTACTTC. This encodes CASSGPQETQYF. V is TRBV5-1 and J is TRBJ2-5; D not certain. Germline lookup yields CDR1 SGHRS and CDR2 YFSETQ. The CDR3 length is 12 residues. Trimming pared 4 bases from V and 1 base from J, leaving 5 bases between. Combining the CDR3 with reference TRBV5-1 and TRBJ2-5 gives the whole variable domain KAGVTQTPRYLIKTRGQQVTLSCSPISGHRSVSWYQQTPGQGLQFLFEYFSETQRNKGNFPGRFSGRQFSNSRSEMNVSTLELGDSALYLCASSGPQETQYFGPGTRLLVL.

J is TRBJ2-6 and V is TRBV7-3, with D perhaps matching TRBD1 (6 bases). Germline CDR1 reads SGHTA; CDR2 reads FQGTGA. The CDR3 is 18 residues long. Trimming shortened V by 5 bases and J by 0 bases, and 17 bases separated the two germline ends. The CDR3 DNA sequence: TGTGCCAGCAGCATAATCGGGACAACCCTCTCTGGGGCCAACGTCCTGACTTTC. This sequence encodes CASSIIGTTLSGANVLTF. Full variable domain (outside the CDR3, taken from reference TRBV7-3 and TRBJ2-6): GAGVSQTPSNKVTEKGKYVELRCDPISGHTALYWYRQSLGQGPEFLIYFQGTGAADDSGLPNDRFFAVRPEGSVSTLKIQRTERGDSAVYLCASSIIGTTLSGANVLTFGAGSRLTVL.

This clone was recorded once. This chain uses TRBV6-5 with TRBJ1-3; maybe TRBD1 (5 bases). V was shortened by 6 bases and J by 2 bases, with 11 bases between the two germline ends. From germline, CDR1 is MNHEY and CDR2 SVGAGI. The CDR3 covers 14 residues. CDR3 bases: TGTGCCAGCAGCCAGGAGGGGACTGGAAACACCATATATTTT. It encodes CASSQEGTGNTIYF.

J is TRBJ2-1 and V is TRBV14; weak D call: TRBD2 (7 bases). CDR1 and CDR2 (germline): SGHDN, FVKESK. CDR3 size: 15 residues. The ends were cut back, 5 bases at V and 10 bases at J, with 21 bases in the middle. Here the CDR3 DNA reads TGTGCCAGCAGCTTCGGGGGCGGGGGTCCTGGGGAGCAGTTCTTC. Translated: CASSFGGGGPGEQFF.

J is TRBJ2-7 and V is TRBV5-6, with D unclear. Germline V gives CDR1 SGHDT, CDR2 YYEEEE. CDR3 size: 11 residues. V dropped 2 bases and J dropped 6 bases, with 6 bases sitting between them. The CDR3, as DNA: TGTGCCAGCAGCTTTTCGTCCGAGCAGTACTTC. Residues: CASSFSSEQYF.

V and J are TRBV5-1 and TRBJ2-2, with D possibly matching TRBD1 (6 bases). Germline V gives CDR1 SGHRS, CDR2 YFSETQ. The CDR3 extends over 16 amino acids. Trimming left V 3 bases short and J 3 bases short, with 15 bases between. The CDR3 nucleotides read TGCGCCAGCAGCTCTAAGTCACAGGGATACACCGGGGAGCTGTTTTTT. Translating it yields CASSSKSQGYTGELFF.

CDR3 loop: CATSRDRYRSPLHF. The CDR3 DNA reads as TGTGCCACCAGCAGAGATCGCTACAGGTCACCCCTCCACTTT. This chain joins TRBV15 and TRBJ1-6; TRBD1 is a possible D gene (5 bases). Between the trimmed V and J ends, which lost 0 bases and 10 bases, there was a span of 10 bases. Germline V gene lookup returns CDR1 LNHNV and CDR2 YYDKDF (reference sequence). The CDR3 loop spans 14 amino acids.

This chain joins TRBV7-9 and TRBJ2-4; weak D call: TRBD2 (6 bases). The V end lost 2 bases, the J end lost 3 bases, and 23 bases lay between the germline ends. CDR1 SEHNR and CDR2 FQNEAQ come from the germline V gene (reference sequence). The CDR3 length is 19 residues. DNA for the CDR3: TGTGCCAGCAGCTTATTCTACGGGTATGGCGGGGCCTTCAAAAACATTCAGTACTTC. Its protein product is CASSLFYGYGGAFKNIQYF.

V usage is TRBV6-8 and J usage is TRBJ2-7; 8 bases are shared with TRBD1. The ends lost 7 bases at V and 6 bases at J; junction bases unmatched: 14. This CDR3 is 15 amino acids long. The germline CDR1 and CDR2 sequences are MNHGY and SAAAGT. The CDR3 is CASMAPDRERREQYF. CDR3 DNA: TGTGCCAGCATGGCTCCGGACAGGGAAAGACGCGAGCAGTACTTC.

Here the CDR3 reads CASRPQGLGKLFF. In nucleotides, the CDR3 is TGTGCCAGTAGGCCACAGGGATTGGGGAAACTGTTTTTT. The chain employs TRBV19 and TRBJ1-4; perhaps TRBD1 as D (6 bases). From germline, CDR1 is LNHDA and CDR2 SQIVND (reference sequence). V shed 6 bases and J shed 11 bases, with 16 bases lying between them. CDR3 length equals 13 residues.

The CDR3 is CASSDSSQGHTAVAFF. Here the CDR3 DNA reads TGTGCCAGCAGTGACTCGAGTCAGGGACACACGGCGGTAGCTTTCTTT. The chain joins TRBV6-4 to TRBJ1-1; tentatively, D is TRBD1 (6 bases). Trimming pared 0 bases from V and 10 bases from J, leaving 21 bases between. The CDR3 runs to 16 residues. Germline values: CDR1 MRHNA, CDR2 SNTAGT.

The CDR3 nucleotides read TGTGCCAGCTCACCCCAAACAGGGGATCCTGAAGCTTTCTTT. This gives the protein CASSPQTGDPEAFF. The V and J genes are TRBV18 and TRBJ1-1; TRBD1 aligns across 7 bases. V lost 3 bases and J lost 6; bases outside the gene matches: 7. Germline V gene sequence: CDR1 KGHSH, CDR2 LQKENI. The CDR3 has 14 amino acids.

This clone was detected only once. This chain's CDR3 is CASMPGLAGGFVIEQFF. CDR3 bases: TGTGCCAGCATGCCGGGACTAGCGGGGGGGTTTGTTATTGAGCAGTTCTTC. The genes are TRBV2 and TRBJ2-1; 16 positions match TRBD2. V shed 7 bases and J 9 bases; nucleotides not matched to a gene: 12. CDR1 and CDR2 from the germline V gene are SNHLY and FYNNEI. The CDR3 is made up of 17 amino acids.

In nucleotides, the CDR3 is TGTGCCAGCAGCCCCCAAGCCGGTAACACCATATATTTT. Amino acid sequence: CASSPQAGNTIYF. The chain employs TRBV5-4 and TRBJ1-3; D is uncertain. The CDR3 loop spans 13 amino acids. The V and J ends lost 4 bases and 7 bases respectively, with 12 bases between them. Germline V gives CDR1 SGHNT, CDR2 YYREEE (reference sequence).